The next 9 T cell receptor beta chains were all read from a single sample in a study of blood T cell repertoires in COVID-19. The table came from immunoSEQ multiplex PCR; TCRdb's copy has only in-frame clones and leaves some out. The sample consists of hundreds of thousands of clones, about 85% of them appearing once. Sequenced material: PBMCs or T cells enriched from blood (not recorded which). These receptors all stem from a woman in her 30s who had been exposed to COVID-19.

The rearrangement uses TRBV6-1 and TRBJ2-1; a weak D match, TRBD2 (5 bases). The V end was cut by 3 bases, the J end by 1 base, with 13 bases between. Per germline, CDR1 MNHNS and CDR2 SASEGT. This CDR3 spans 16 amino acids. In DNA form, the CDR3 reads TGTGCCAGCAGTGAGTGGGGAGTGCCGTCCTACAATGAGCAGTTCTTC. The encoded protein is CASSEWGVPSYNEQFF.

The sample holds one count of this clone. This chain links TRBV7-2 with TRBJ2-5; the D gene is possibly TRBD1 (7 bases). CDR1 is SGHTA and CDR2 is FQGNSA in the germline V gene. The V end was cut by 1 base, the J end by 7 bases, with 13 bases between. The CDR3 runs to 14 residues. The CDR3: CASSLGQGGWTQYF. In DNA, the CDR3 is TGTGCCAGCAGCTTAGGACAGGGAGGCTGGACCCAGTACTTC.

The chain uses TRBV27 and TRBJ2-7; D is unresolved. Looked up from germline, CDR1 is MNHEY and CDR2 is SMNVEV (reference sequence). The CDR3 is made up of 14 amino acids. The V end lost 2 bases, the J end lost 3 bases, and 11 bases lay between the germline ends. The CDR3 DNA follows: TGTGCCAGCAGTTTAAAAAATCAAATCTACGAGCAGTACTTC. It translates to CASSLKNQIYEQYF.

The chain has TRBV18 and TRBJ1-1; TRBD1 matches 7 bases. Looked up from germline, CDR1 is KGHSH and CDR2 is LQKENI. The V segment lost 2 bases and the J segment 4 bases; nucleotides outside the gene matches: 7. The CDR3 extends over 15 amino acids. CDR3 loop: CASSPSTGVITEAFF. DNA for the CDR3: TGTGCCAGCTCACCATCAACAGGGGTGATCACTGAAGCTTTCTTT.

This chain connects TRBV28 to TRBJ1-4, with a possible D match to TRBD1 (5 bases). Germline V gene sequence: CDR1 MDHEN, CDR2 SYDVKM. This CDR3 spans 15 amino acids. V was trimmed by 7 bases and J by 8 bases, leaving 20 bases between them. The CDR3 loop is CASTSGAGNEEKLFF. DNA for the CDR3: TGTGCCAGCACCAGCGGGGCAGGGAATGAGGAAAAACTGTTTTTT.

The chain employs TRBV23-1 and TRBJ2-1; 7 bases line up with TRBD1. TRBV23-1 is flagged as an ORF with uncertain function. The CDR3 has 16 residues. Germline trimming cut 2 bases from V and 2 bases from J; bases unmatched to any gene: 6. CDR3 coding DNA: TGCGCCAGCAGTCAACGGAACAGGGGAGCCTACAATGAGCAGTTCTTC. Residues: CASSQRNRGAYNEQFF.

V is TRBV28 and J is TRBJ1-1; 8 bases are a match to TRBD1. This CDR3 is 15 amino acids long. Germline V gene sequence: CDR1 MDHEN, CDR2 SYDVKM. J gave up 7 bases and V 3 bases, and 10 bases lay outside the gene matches. The CDR3 region has the DNA TGTGCCAGCAGTTTGCGGACAGGGTTTGACAATGAAGCTTTCTTT. Amino acid sequence: CASSLRTGFDNEAFF.

The J gene is TRBJ2-1, the V gene TRBV4-3; 7 bases align to TRBD2. The CDR3 loop spans 16 amino acids. The V and J ends lost 0 bases and 5 bases, in that order; junction bases with no gene match: 7. CDR1 is LGHNA, CDR2 YSLEER, per germline. CDR3 coding DNA: TGCGCCAGCAGCCAAGAGCCCGCGGGGGTGAACAATGAGCAGTTCTTC. Its translation: CASSQEPAGVNNEQFF.

For the CDR3, the DNA is TGTGCCAGCCAGGTAGGAGGGCTGGAAGGAGAGACCCAGTACTTC. It is translated as CASQVGGLEGETQYF. The chain has TRBV11-2 and TRBJ2-5; TRBD2 might be the D (6 bases). V was trimmed by 8 bases and J by 4 bases, leaving 20 bases between them. The germline V gene has CDR1 SGHAT and CDR2 FQNNGV. CDR3 length equals 15 residues.